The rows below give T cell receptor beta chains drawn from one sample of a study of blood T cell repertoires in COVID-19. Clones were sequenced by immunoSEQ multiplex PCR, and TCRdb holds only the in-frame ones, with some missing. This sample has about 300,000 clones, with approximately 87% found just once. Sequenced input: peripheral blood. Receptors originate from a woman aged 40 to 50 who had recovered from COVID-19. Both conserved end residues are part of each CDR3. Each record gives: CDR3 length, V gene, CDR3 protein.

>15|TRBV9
CASSVGSYPEAPLHF
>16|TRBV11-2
CASSLDRIIEYHEAFF
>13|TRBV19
CASSIVTGLGYTF
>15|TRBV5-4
CASSFGGGPLDEQFF
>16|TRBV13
CASSSYRQGDSNTIYF
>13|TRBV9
CASSGRRAGEQFF
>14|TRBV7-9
CASSWGLNNSPLHF
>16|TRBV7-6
CASSSSSGGGTDTQYF
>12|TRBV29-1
CSVGQGAYEQYF
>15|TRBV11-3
CASSSGSGGVDTQYF
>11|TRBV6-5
CASRRGYEQYF
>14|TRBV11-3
CASSDRQDQETQYF
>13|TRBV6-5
CASSLERGDEQYF
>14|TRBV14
CASSLLGQPYEQYF
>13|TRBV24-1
CATSHLNGGEQYF
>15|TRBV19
CASSIPREGDYGYTF
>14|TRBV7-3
CASSSSGQNNEQFF
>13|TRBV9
CASSVGAGTEAFF
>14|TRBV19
CATTRQGSNQPQHF
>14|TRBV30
CAWSAKGGGQPQHF
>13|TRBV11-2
CASTTDFNYGYTF
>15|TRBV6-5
CASSYSGSGGDEQYF
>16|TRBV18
CASSPRASGGPYEQFF
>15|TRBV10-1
CASSDGGPNTGELFF
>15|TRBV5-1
CASRPDGSGANVLTF
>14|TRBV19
CASSPWTGLGEAFF
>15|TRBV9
CASSVARGGGNTIYF
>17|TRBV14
CASSPRPGQGVPYGYTF
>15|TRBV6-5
CASSYQPTVPYEQYF
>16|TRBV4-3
CASSHTGVSSTDTQYF
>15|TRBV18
CASSPLAGRDNEQFF
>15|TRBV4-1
CASSQEPGYNSPLHF
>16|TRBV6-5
CASSSIGDSGTGELFF
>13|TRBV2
CASSQTVNTEAFF
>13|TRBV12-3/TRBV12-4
CASSFGAGNTIYF
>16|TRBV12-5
CASGLVSGTKGYEQYF
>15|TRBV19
CASSIVPGAGNTIYF
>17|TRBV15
CATSSLSPGTFGNTIYF
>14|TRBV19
CASKSGAGSYEQYF
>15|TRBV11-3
CASSLAPGGMYEQYF
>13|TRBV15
CATSRELTGELFF
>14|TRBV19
CATRGGTGSYGYTF
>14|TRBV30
CAWRTGGDQETQYF
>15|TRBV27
CASSLRGGGNQPQHF
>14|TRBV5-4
CASSLDRGSYGYTF